This T cell receptor beta chain originates from a study of cytomegalovirus exposure and HLA in healthy donors. Study results and caveats: Later analysis reportedly placed an Asian-associated ancestry cluster below the roughly 630-donor mean in N-insertions. In a later analysis, at a false discovery rate of 0.05, roughly 17,000 TCR beta sequences matched HLA alleles.

Germline V lookup: CDR1 SGHDT, CDR2 YYEEEE. V was pared by 4 bases and J by 2 bases, with 3 bases between. The CDR3 is 11 residues long. The PCR employed 60 Vbeta primers together with 13 Jbeta primers. The protocol was immunoSEQ multiplex PCR, while the TCRdb copy is restricted to in-frame clones and leaves out a portion. The data hold 130,000 to 150,000 clones, with 60% to 85% observed a single time. The donors gave bone marrow, and they were healthy. Note on this clone: Its specificity is not known.

Sequencing was performed on PBMCs. This receptor was identified in a male donor in good health and CMV-seropositive. The chain couples TRBV5-6 to TRBJ1-2, with D unclear. CDR3 bases: TGTGCCAGCAGCCTCAACTATGGCTACACCTTC. Residues: CASSLNYGYTF. The complete variable domain, with remaining parts taken from reference TRBV5-6 and TRBJ1-2, reads DAGVTQSPTHLIKTRGQQVTLRCSPKSGHDTVSWYQQALGQGPQFIFQYYEEEERQRGNFPDRFSGHQFPNYSSELNVNALLLGDSALYLCASSLNYGYTFGSGTRLTVV.